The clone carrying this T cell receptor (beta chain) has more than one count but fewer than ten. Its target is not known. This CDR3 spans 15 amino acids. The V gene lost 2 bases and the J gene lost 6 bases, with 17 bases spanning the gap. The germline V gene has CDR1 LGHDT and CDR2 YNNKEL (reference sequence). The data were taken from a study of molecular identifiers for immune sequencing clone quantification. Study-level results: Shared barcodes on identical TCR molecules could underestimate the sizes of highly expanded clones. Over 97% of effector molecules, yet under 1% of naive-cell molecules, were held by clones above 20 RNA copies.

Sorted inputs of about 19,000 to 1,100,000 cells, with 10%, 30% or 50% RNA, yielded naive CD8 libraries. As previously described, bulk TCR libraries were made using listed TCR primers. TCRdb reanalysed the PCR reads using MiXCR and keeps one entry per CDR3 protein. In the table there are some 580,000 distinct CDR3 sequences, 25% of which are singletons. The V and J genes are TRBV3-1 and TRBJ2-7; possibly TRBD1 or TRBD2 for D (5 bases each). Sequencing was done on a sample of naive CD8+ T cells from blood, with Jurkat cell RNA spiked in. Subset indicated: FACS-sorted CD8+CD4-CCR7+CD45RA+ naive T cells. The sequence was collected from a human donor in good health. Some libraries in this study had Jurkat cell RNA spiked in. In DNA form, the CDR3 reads TGTGCCAGCAGCCAAAAGTCGGGACGAGATCGCGAGCAGTACTTC. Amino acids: CASSQKSGRDREQYF.